This entry lists 28 T cell receptor beta chains sequenced from one sample in a study of T cell responses to AZD1222 COVID-19 vaccine. Generated by immunoSEQ multiplex PCR, the TCRdb table keeps only in-frame clones and is missing some. The sample includes approximately 100,000 clones, under 95% of them seen just once. This specimen was peripheral blood, taken on day 0 of AZD1222 vaccination. The receptors originated from an adult in good health.

A single count supports this clone. This chain connects TRBV3-1 (or the pseudogene TRBV3-2) to TRBJ1-1, with 7 bases that match TRBD1. CDR1 and CDR2 (germline): LGHDT, YNNKEL (reference sequence). V trimming: 4 bases; J trimming: 9 bases; junction bases outside the gene matches: 8. The CDR3 contains 13 residues. The CDR3 spells CASSPGTERQAFF. CDR3 DNA: TGTGCCAGCAGCCCCGGGACAGAACGGCAAGCTTTCTTT.

The CDR3 sequence is CASEVHFQGNAFF. CDR3 nucleotide sequence: TGTGCCAGCGAAGTACATTTCCAGGGGAACGCTTTCTTT. V usage is TRBV12-3 or TRBV12-4 and J usage is TRBJ1-1, with D perhaps TRBD1 (6 bases). V was trimmed by 8 bases and J by 11 bases, leaving 21 bases between them. The CDR3 loop spans 13 amino acids.

This chain connects TRBV5-4 to TRBJ2-5, with 15 bases aligning to TRBD2. The length of the CDR3 is 16 residues. Germline lookup yields CDR1 SGHNT and CDR2 YYREEE (reference sequence). J gave up 5 bases and V 4 bases, and 6 bases lay outside the gene matches. CDR3 sequence (DNA): TGTGCCAGCAGCCCCGGGACTAGCGGGAGGCAGGAGACCCAGTACTTC. The encoded protein is CASSPGTSGRQETQYF.

The V gene is TRBV19, the J gene TRBJ2-3, with 13 bases that match TRBD2. The V gene's germline CDR1 is LNHDA and CDR2 SQIVND (reference sequence). V dropped 4 bases and J dropped 5; count of bases not matched to a gene: 6. The CDR3 spans 16 residues. CDR3 DNA: TGTGCCAGTAGTAGCACTAGCGGGAGGGCCGTAGATACGCAGTATTTT. Translating it yields CASSSTSGRAVDTQYF.

The chain is built from TRBV4-1 and TRBJ2-7; 7 bases line up with TRBD1. V shed 0 bases and J 3 bases; nucleotides not matched to a gene: 8. Germline values: CDR1 MGHRA, CDR2 YSYEKL. CDR3 length: 16 residues. CDR3 protein: CASSQEGRDSFYEQYF. CDR3 bases: TGCGCCAGCAGCCAAGAAGGTCGGGACAGCTTCTACGAGCAGTACTTC.

The chain recombines TRBV18 with TRBJ2-2; TRBD1 aligns across 7 bases. The germline V gene has CDR1 KGHSH and CDR2 LQKENI. J lost 4 bases, V lost 4 bases, and 6 bases had no gene match. The CDR3 spans 15 residues. In nucleotides, the CDR3 is TGTGCCAGCTCACTCAGCTCAGGGGGCACCGGGGAGCTGTTTTTT. Protein: CASSLSSGGTGELFF.

The chain recombines TRBV4-3 with TRBJ2-1; D is unclear. The CDR3 is made up of 14 amino acids. V was clipped by 1 base and J by 10 bases, with 14 bases between them. CDR1 is LGHNA and CDR2 is YSLEER in the germline V gene. CDR3 coding DNA: TGCGCCAGCAGCCAAGTCTTGGCAGCCCGGGAGCAGTTCTTC. Protein sequence: CASSQVLAAREQFF.

The chain joins TRBV3-1 (or the pseudogene TRBV3-2) to TRBJ2-1; D call uncertain. Trimming removed 0 bases at V and 4 bases at J, with 10 bases between. The CDR3 has 15 amino acids. The germline CDR1 and CDR2 sequences are LGHDT and YNNKEL (reference sequence). The CDR3 sequence: CASSQERLRYNEQFF. The CDR3 coding sequence is TGTGCCAGCAGCCAAGAGCGCTTGAGGTACAATGAGCAGTTCTTC.

The CDR3 DNA reads TGTGCCAGCACTCCCGGGACGGCCCCCTACGAGCAGTACTTC. Its translation is CASTPGTAPYEQYF. J is TRBJ2-7 and V is TRBV6-5, with D perhaps TRBD1 or TRBD2 (5 bases each). CDR3 length: 14 residues. Per the germline V gene, CDR1 is MNHEY and CDR2 is SVGAGI. Trimming took 7 bases from V and 2 from J, leaving 15 bases between them.

This sequence joins TRBV28 and TRBJ1-5, with D maybe TRBD1 (6 bases). CDR3 length: 14 amino acids. Germline V gene lookup returns CDR1 MDHEN and CDR2 SYDVKM. The V and J ends lost 5 bases and 6 bases respectively, with 14 bases between them. The CDR3 DNA is TGTGCCAGCAGTAGGGGGGGATTGGGTCAGCCCCAGCATTTT. It specifies CASSRGGLGQPQHF.

The chain carries TRBV29-1 and TRBJ2-1, with 7 bases that match TRBD2. Trimming at V came to 8 bases and at J to 4 bases, leaving 2 bases not matched to a gene. Per germline, CDR1 SQVTM and CDR2 ANQGSEA. The CDR3 is 11 amino acids. The chain's CDR3 is CSTGLYNEQFF. The CDR3 bases are TGCAGCACGGGACTATACAATGAGCAGTTCTTC.

The CDR3 reads CASSQGGREKLFF. CDR3 bases: TGTGCCAGCAGCCAGGGCGGTAGGGAAAAACTGTTTTTT. The V and J genes are TRBV3-1 (or the pseudogene TRBV3-2) and TRBJ1-4; no firm D call. The germline gives CDR1 LGHDT, CDR2 YNNKEL (reference sequence). There are 13 residues in the CDR3. V lost 3 bases and J 8 bases, leaving 10 bases between the germline ends.

The chain joins TRBV9 to TRBJ1-4; D remains unclear. CDR1 is SGDLS, CDR2 YYNGEE, per germline. Between the trimmed V and J ends, which lost 0 bases and 8 bases, there was a span of 11 bases. The CDR3 loop spans 14 amino acids. The CDR3 DNA is TGTGCCAGCAGCGTAGGGGGAGATAACGAAAAACTGTTTTTT. This gives the protein CASSVGGDNEKLFF.

This chain uses TRBV5-1 with TRBJ2-1; D might be TRBD2 (5 bases). The CDR3 loop spans 14 amino acids. V was pared by 5 bases and J by 4 bases, with 13 bases between. Germline V gene lookup returns CDR1 SGHRS and CDR2 YFSETQ. The CDR3 DNA reads TGCGCCAGCAGACCGGGAATGGAGTACAATGAGCAGTTCTTC. Protein sequence: CASRPGMEYNEQFF.

J is TRBJ1-5 and V is TRBV28, with D maybe TRBD1 (5 bases). CDR3 length: 14 amino acids. Germline V CDR1 and CDR2: MDHEN, SYDVKM. With 6 bases removed from V and 3 bases from J, the gap between germline ends came to 12 bases. The CDR3 DNA sequence: TGTGCCAGCAGCCTGGGGCAGTTCAATCAGCCCCAGCATTTT. This sequence encodes CASSLGQFNQPQHF. Drawing the rest from reference TRBV28 and TRBJ1-5, the complete variable domain is DVKVTQSSRYLVKRTGEKVFLECVQDMDHENMFWYRQDPGLGLRLIYFSYDVKMKEKGDIPEGYSVSREKKERFSLILESASTNQTSMYLCASSLGQFNQPQHFGDGTRLSIL.

This chain joins TRBV7-3 and TRBJ2-3; the match to TRBD2 covers 7 bases. This CDR3 spans 15 amino acids. J was trimmed by 0 bases and V by 5 bases; bases with no gene match: 5. Per the germline V gene, CDR1 is SGHTA and CDR2 is FQGTGA. CDR3 amino acids: CASSPSGSSTDTQYF. CDR3 in DNA: TGTGCCAGCAGCCCTAGCGGTTCTAGCACAGATACGCAGTATTTT.

The rearrangement uses TRBV24-1 and TRBJ2-3; D perhaps matches TRBD1 (8 bases). Trimming removed 4 bases from V and 5 bases from J, with 15 bases in between. The CDR3 consists of 15 residues. CDR1 is KGHDR and CDR2 is SFDVKD in the germline V gene. Here the CDR3 DNA reads TGTGCCACCAGTGACTTGACAGGGGAGGGAGATACGCAGTATTTT. It codes for CATSDLTGEGDTQYF.

CDR3: CASSPIPGQGMGYGYTF. DNA for the CDR3: TGTGCCAGCAGTCCTATACCGGGACAGGGGATGGGCTATGGCTACACCTTC. This rearrangement joins TRBV28 to TRBJ1-2, with 10 bases matching TRBD1. The CDR3 contains 17 residues. The germline gives CDR1 MDHEN, CDR2 SYDVKM. After removal of 5 bases from V and 4 bases from J, the junction contained 13 bases not matched to a gene.

The gene calls are TRBV15 and TRBJ1-1; 7 nucleotides align to TRBD1. Germline CDR1 and CDR2: LNHNV and YYDKDF (reference sequence). V was pared by 8 bases and J by 1 base, with 4 bases of the junction left unmatched. The CDR3 extends over 13 amino acids. The CDR3: CATAGQTNTEAFF. CDR3 bases: TGTGCCACCGCGGGACAGACGAACACTGAAGCTTTCTTT.

This clone was seen a single time. The rearrangement uses TRBV4-1 and TRBJ2-1, with D hard to call. The CDR3 runs 13 residues. Trimming took off 4 bases at V and 5 bases at J, with 9 bases between the two ends. Germline V gene data show CDR1 as MGHRA and CDR2 as YSYEKL. CDR3 sequence: CASSLKWDNEQFF. CDR3 DNA: TGCGCCAGCAGCCTCAAGTGGGACAATGAGCAGTTCTTC.

This clone was seen more than once but under ten times. This sequence joins TRBV9 and TRBJ1-1, with D uncertain. V gave up 4 bases and J gave up 0 bases, with 10 bases separating them. This CDR3 is built from 14 residues. Germline loops: CDR1 SGDLS, CDR2 YYNGEE. The CDR3 DNA is TGTGCCAGCAGCCCAAGGGTACTGAACACTGAAGCTTTCTTT. As protein: CASSPRVLNTEAFF.

This clone was seen only once. The chain links TRBV7-9 to TRBJ2-5; D is perhaps TRBD2 (5 bases). CDR1 and CDR2 (germline): SEHNR, FQNEAQ (reference sequence). This CDR3 is 15 amino acids long. Trimming cost V 4 bases and J 7 bases, with 19 bases left between them. This CDR3 is CASSYGLGSSGTQYF. In DNA, the CDR3 is TGTGCCAGCAGCTACGGACTGGGGAGCAGCGGGACCCAGTACTTC.

CDR3 protein: CASSLRAGGGGNTQYF. In DNA, the CDR3 is TGCGCCAGCAGCTTGCGGGCGGGAGGAGGGGGAAATACGCAGTATTTT. This chain joins TRBV5-1 and TRBJ2-3, with 8 bases matching TRBD2. V lost 1 base, J lost 7 bases, and 11 bases stayed unmatched. This CDR3 comprises 16 residues. The germline gives CDR1 SGHRS, CDR2 YFSETQ.

This clone was counted a single time. The genes are TRBV7-8 and TRBJ2-5; a possible D gene is TRBD2 (6 bases). The V and J ends lost 5 bases and 2 bases respectively, with 9 bases between them. Germline V gives CDR1 SGHVS, CDR2 FQNEAQ. The CDR3 has 13 amino acids. DNA of the CDR3: TGTGCCAGCAGCGGGGCGGGACAAGAGACCCAGTACTTC. This translates into CASSGAGQETQYF.

This chain joins TRBV27 and TRBJ2-3; no definite D call. CDR3 size: 12 residues. Germline loops: CDR1 MNHEY, CDR2 SMNVEV (reference sequence). Trimming left V 6 bases short and J 2 bases short, with 6 bases between. The chain's CDR3 is CASRRYTDTQYF. CDR3 DNA sequence: TGTGCCAGCAGACGGTACACAGATACGCAGTATTTT.

The V call is TRBV7-9, the J call TRBJ2-2, with D perhaps matching TRBD2 (6 bases). This CDR3 contains 13 residues. Looked up from germline, CDR1 is SEHNR and CDR2 is FQNEAQ (reference sequence). V was trimmed by 6 bases and J by 6 bases, leaving 11 bases between them. CDR3 loop: CASSGTWPGELFF. CDR3 nucleotides: TGTGCCAGCAGTGGGACTTGGCCCGGGGAGCTGTTTTTT.

The chain joins TRBV10-1 to TRBJ2-7, with TRBD2 as a possible D gene (6 bases). The V gene lost 10 bases and the J gene lost 4 bases, with 20 bases spanning the gap. This CDR3 is 14 amino acids long. Germline CDR1 WNHNN, CDR2 SYGVQD (reference sequence). CDR3 DNA sequence: TGCGCCACCCCAGGTCGCGGGAACCCTTACGAGCAGTACTTC. Protein: CATPGRGNPYEQYF.

V gene TRBV5-4 combines with J gene TRBJ2-5; TRBD2 is a possible D gene (6 bases). The CDR3 contains 14 residues. V was shortened by 2 bases and J by 0 bases, with 8 bases between the two germline ends. Germline V CDR1 and CDR2: SGHNT, YYREEE (reference sequence). CDR3 region: CASSFRDYQETQYF. In DNA form, the CDR3 reads TGTGCCAGCAGCTTCCGGGACTACCAAGAGACCCAGTACTTC.